The rows below give T cell receptor beta chains drawn from one sample of a study of blood T cell repertoires in COVID-19. Generated by immunoSEQ multiplex PCR, the TCRdb table keeps only in-frame clones and is missing some. Of over 100,000 clones listed, approximately 89% are singletons. The source material was peripheral blood. The receptor set was obtained from a woman in her sixties or seventies with COVID-19, enrolled during active disease. Both conserved end residues are part of each CDR3. Fields, in order: V gene, D gene, J gene, clone size, CDR3 DNA, CDR3 protein. A D gene is named only where the DNA matches it firmly. Rows give clone size only sometimes, using once, few, many, or a class for an expanded clone.

TRBV5-1	-	TRBJ1-1	-	TGCGCCAGCAGCTTGCGGGGGCAGGGTCGGGAGGGGACTGAAGCTTTCTTT	CASSLRGQGREGTEAFF
TRBV25-1	TRBD1	TRBJ1-2	once	TGTGCCAGCAGTGTAGGAAATCGACAGGGGAGGGGTGGCTACACCTTC	CASSVGNRQGRGGYTF
TRBV28	TRBD1	TRBJ2-7	-	TGTGCCAGCAGTGGGCCCGGCCGGACAGGCCTTGGCGAGCAGTACTTC	CASSGPGRTGLGEQYF
TRBV10-3	-	TRBJ1-6	-	TGTGCCATCAGAACCGTAGTGAACTCACCCCTCCACTTT	CAIRTVVNSPLHF
TRBV7-7	-	TRBJ2-5	-	TGTGCTAGCAGCTCAACAAGAGGATCTCGGCAAGAGACCCAGTACTTC	CASSSTRGSRQETQYF
TRBV9	-	TRBJ1-5	-	TGTGCCAGCAGCCCCGGGGTGAACGGCAATCAGCCCCAGCATTTT	CASSPGVNGNQPQHF
TRBV6-5	TRBD1	TRBJ2-2	-	TGTGCCAGCGAAAGACAGGGGGACGGGGAGCTGTTTTTT	CASERQGDGELFF
TRBV11-2	TRBD1	TRBJ2-2	few	TGTGCCAGCACCCCCCGGGACAGGGTAAACACCGGGGAGCTGTTTTTT	CASTPRDRVNTGELFF
TRBV27	TRBD2	TRBJ2-7	-	TGTGCCAGCAGGGGACTAGCGGGGGACTACGAGCAGTACTTC	CASRGLAGDYEQYF
TRBV10-3	TRBD1	TRBJ2-5	-	TGTGCCATCAGTGAGTCGCGGGGACAGGGATTGACCCAGTACTTC	CAISESRGQGLTQYF
TRBV28	-	TRBJ1-2	-	TGTGCCAGCAGTACAGACACCCTTGGTGGCTACACCTTC	CASSTDTLGGYTF
TRBV6-2/TRBV6-3	-	TRBJ2-7	-	TGTGCCAGCAGTTACTTCGGGTGGGGAGGCTCCTACGAGCAGTACTTC	CASSYFGWGGSYEQYF
TRBV28	TRBD1	TRBJ1-2	once	TGTGCCAGCAGCCGAACCGGGACAGGGAGCTATGGCTACACCTTC	CASSRTGTGSYGYTF
TRBV4-1	TRBD1	TRBJ1-1	-	TGCGCCAGCAGCCCCACTGACAGGGACGCCACTGAAGCTTTCTTT	CASSPTDRDATEAFF
TRBV27	TRBD1	TRBJ2-5	-	TGTGCCAGCAGAGCCCTGGCCGGGACAGGGGTGGAGACCCAGTACTTC	CASRALAGTGVETQYF
TRBV6-5	-	TRBJ1-2	-	TGTGCCAGCAGACCTAGACGGAAAGACTATGGCTACACCTTC	CASRPRRKDYGYTF
TRBV7-3	-	TRBJ2-7	-	TGTGCCAGCAGCCCTCGGGGGTCCTACGAGCAGTACTTC	CASSPRGSYEQYF
TRBV7-2	TRBD1	TRBJ1-3	-	TGTGCCAGCAGCCCGGGACAGGGGGCTGGTTTGAACACCATATATTTT	CASSPGQGAGLNTIYF
TRBV7-9	TRBD1	TRBJ2-1	-	TGTGCCAGCAGCTTTTCCGGGACAGACAATGAGCAGTTCTTC	CASSFSGTDNEQFF
TRBV28	-	TRBJ1-1	-	TGTGCCAGCAGTTTATCTCACACTGAAGCTTTCTTT	CASSLSHTEAFF
TRBV14	-	TRBJ2-4	-	TGTGCCAGCAGCCCCAGGGGCTCCAAAAACATTCAGTACTTC	CASSPRGSKNIQYF
TRBV30	-	TRBJ2-2	-	TGTGCCTGGAGTGCGGACCTAGGAGGTACCGGGGAGCTGTTTTTT	CAWSADLGGTGELFF
TRBV14	-	TRBJ2-1	-	TGTGCCAGCAGCCGAGACATAGCAGGGGTGGCCAATGAGCAGTTCTTC	CASSRDIAGVANEQFF
TRBV11-2	TRBD2	TRBJ2-7	few	TGTGCCAGCAGCTTGGGTAGCGGGGGGCGCTACGAGCAGTACTTC	CASSLGSGGRYEQYF
TRBV13	-	TRBJ2-7	once	TGTGCCAGCAGCTTTCAGGGGTCCTACGAGCAGTACTTC	CASSFQGSYEQYF
TRBV27	TRBD1	TRBJ1-5	few	TGTGCCAGCAGTTTATCGAGGGTGGGAGTTTGGACAGGGAGGGGAAATAGCAATCAGCCCCAGCATTTT	CASSLSRVGVWTGRGNSNQPQHF
TRBV2	TRBD1	TRBJ1-4	-	TGTGCCAGCACCGGGACAGGGACGTCTAATGAAAAACTGTTTTTT	CASTGTGTSNEKLFF
TRBV21-1	-	TRBJ2-1	-	TGTGCCAGCAGCAAAGAATATTACAATGAGCAGTTCTTC	CASSKEYYNEQFF
TRBV7-2	-	TRBJ2-3	few	TGTGCCAGCAGCCTCGAGACAATCACAGATACGCAGTATTTT	CASSLETITDTQYF
TRBV19	-	TRBJ2-6	-	TGTGCCAGTAGTATAGGGGCAGGGGCAGCTGAATCTGGGGCCAACGTCCTGACTTTC	CASSIGAGAAESGANVLTF
TRBV2	-	TRBJ1-3	-	TGTGCCAGCAGCGGTCAGGGCTCTGGAAACACCATATATTTT	CASSGQGSGNTIYF